This record covers a single TCR beta chain. The antigen is not known. Participants comprised healthy donors of bone marrow. The data were taken from a study of cytomegalovirus exposure and HLA in healthy donors. Regarding the study as a whole: CMV serostatus was the sole immune exposure data available.

The study ran its PCR with 60 Vbeta and 13 Jbeta primers. Generated by immunoSEQ multiplex PCR, the TCRdb table keeps only in-frame clones and is missing some. The table shows tens of thousands of clones, with 65% to 85% occurring only once. Germline V gene lookup returns CDR1 SGHRS and CDR2 YFSETQ. This CDR3 is 12 amino acids long. Trimming took off 0 bases at V and 8 bases at J, with 8 bases between the two ends. The material sequenced was PBMCs. The sequence was obtained from a man in his fifties in good health and CMV-seronegative. This rearrangement joins TRBV5-1 to TRBJ1-2, with D possibly matching TRBD1 (6 bases). The CDR3 bases are TGCGCCAGCAGCTTGGACAGGGTCGGCTACACCTTC. Its translation is CASSLDRVGYTF. Looking up the rest from reference TRBV5-1 and TRBJ1-2 gives the full variable domain: KAGVTQTPRYLIKTRGQQVTLSCSPISGHRSVSWYQQTPGQGLQFLFEYFSETQRNKGNFPGRFSGRQFSNSRSEMNVSTLELGDSALYLCASSLDRVGYTFGSGTRLTVV.